This is a list of T cell receptor beta chains from one sample in a study of T cell responses to AZD1222 COVID-19 vaccine. The method was immunoSEQ multiplex PCR; TCRdb's version includes in-frame clones alone and lacks a portion of them. The table has 95,000 to 150,000 clones, around nine tenths seen once. This material consisted of peripheral blood, taken on day 0 of AZD1222 vaccination. The receptors originated from an adult in good health. Both conserved end residues are part of each CDR3. A D gene is named only where the DNA matches it firmly. Some rows mark clone size as missing; the rest say once, few, many or name a class of expanded clone.

abundance,j_gene,v_gene,d_gene,CDR3aa,CDR3nt
-,TRBJ2-7,TRBV15,TRBD2,CATSRGEGLAGGYEQYF,TGTGCCACCAGCAGAGGCGAGGGCTTAGCGGGAGGCTACGAGCAGTACTTC
few,TRBJ2-5,TRBV5-1,TRBD2,CASSERTSSEETQYF,TGCGCCAGCAGCGAGAGGACTAGCTCGGAAGAGACCCAGTACTTC
-,TRBJ1-5,TRBV19,-,CASSWGVRQPQHF,TGTGCCAGTAGTTGGGGAGTGAGACAGCCCCAGCATTTT
-,TRBJ2-2,TRBV12-3/TRBV12-4,-,CASTHTGELFF,TGTGCCAGCACCCACACCGGGGAGCTGTTTTTT
-,TRBJ2-5,TRBV27,-,CASSLWRDQETQYF,TGTGCCAGCAGTTTATGGCGGGATCAAGAGACCCAGTACTTC
-,TRBJ2-5,TRBV5-1,-,CASSLEGLETQYF,TGCGCCAGCAGCTTGGAGGGTTTGGAGACCCAGTACTTC
-,TRBJ2-1,TRBV30,-,CAWRALGSSYNEQFF,TGTGCCTGGAGGGCATTAGGTAGCTCCTACAATGAGCAGTTCTTC
-,TRBJ1-5,TRBV12-5,-,CASGEGRVRAQPQHF,TGTGCTAGTGGCGAGGGGAGGGTAAGAGCTCAGCCCCAGCATTTT
-,TRBJ1-1,TRBV4-2,-,CASSREVRVSAFF,TGTGCCAGCAGCCGAGAGGTTAGAGTCTCGGCTTTCTTT
-,TRBJ2-1,TRBV9,-,CASTLLGGNEQFF,TGTGCCAGCACCCTCCTTGGTGGGAATGAGCAGTTCTTC
-,TRBJ1-6,TRBV30,TRBD1,CAWMKGTGASYNSPLHF,TGTGCCTGGATGAAAGGGACAGGGGCCTCCTATAATTCACCCCTCCACTTT
-,TRBJ1-6,TRBV14,TRBD1,CASSREGAIPSPLHF,TGTGCCAGCAGCCGTGAGGGGGCGATTCCCTCACCCCTCCACTTT
once,TRBJ1-4,TRBV7-9,TRBD1,CASSKRGTGGDPSTNEKLFF,TGTGCCAGCAGCAAAAGAGGGACAGGGGGCGATCCATCAACTAATGAAAAACTGTTTTTT
-,TRBJ1-1,TRBV2,-,CASSVSTEAFF,TGTGCCAGCAGTGTTTCCACTGAAGCTTTCTTT
-,TRBJ2-1,TRBV2,TRBD2,CASSRTSGYSSYNEQFF,TGTGCCAGCAGTCGGACTAGCGGTTATAGCTCCTACAATGAGCAGTTCTTC
once,TRBJ2-7,TRBV6-4,-,CASSERALDEQYF,TGTGCCAGCAGCGAGAGAGCTCTGGATGAGCAGTACTTC
-,TRBJ2-1,TRBV5-1,-,CASSFRTSQDEQFF,TGCGCCAGCAGCTTCCGGACATCCCAAGATGAGCAGTTCTTC
-,TRBJ1-2,TRBV4-1,-,CASSQDGSWYGYTF,TGCGCCAGCAGCCAAGATGGAAGTTGGTATGGCTACACCTTC
-,TRBJ2-7,TRBV21-1,-,CASSFRRDREYEQYF,TGTGCCAGCAGCTTCCGACGGGACAGGGAATACGAGCAGTACTTC
few,TRBJ2-7,TRBV19,TRBD1,CASNPGQGGPHEQYF,TGTGCCAGTAACCCGGGACAGGGGGGTCCCCACGAGCAGTACTTC
once,TRBJ1-2,TRBV4-1,-,CASRSSIGDYGYTF,TGCGCCAGCAGATCCTCTATAGGGGACTATGGCTACACCTTC
-,TRBJ1-1,TRBV3-1/TRBV3-2,-,CASSREDSVNTEAFF,TGTGCCAGCAGCCGGGAGGACAGCGTGAACACTGAAGCTTTCTTT
-,TRBJ1-4,TRBV6-5,-,CASLHEKLFF,TGTGCCAGCCTACATGAAAAACTGTTTTTT
-,TRBJ2-1,TRBV30,TRBD2,CAWSVRLAGDLYNEQFF,TGTGCCTGGAGTGTACGGCTAGCGGGGGACCTCTACAATGAGCAGTTCTTC
-,TRBJ2-1,TRBV29-1,-,CSVGAGYNEQFF,TGCAGCGTTGGGGCGGGGTACAATGAGCAGTTCTTC
-,TRBJ2-7,TRBV6-1,-,CASSEGDLGRYYEQYF,TGTGCCAGCAGTGAAGGGGACCTAGGGAGATACTACGAGCAGTACTTC
-,TRBJ1-5,TRBV3-1/TRBV3-2,-,CASSQDPLRVGNQPQHF,TGTGCCAGCAGCCAAGATCCTCTCAGGGTCGGCAATCAGCCCCAGCATTTT
-,TRBJ1-3,TRBV7-8,-,CASGRDSGNTIYF,TGTGCCAGCGGCAGGGACTCTGGAAACACCATATATTTT
-,TRBJ1-2,TRBV2,TRBD1,CAGRGLSYGYTF,TGTGCCGGGAGGGGGCTGAGCTATGGCTACACCTTC
once,TRBJ1-1,TRBV6-5,-,CASRGMSTEAFF,TGTGCCAGCAGAGGGATGAGCACTGAAGCTTTCTTT
few,TRBJ1-6,TRBV28,-,CASSLAASGASPLHF,TGTGCCAGCAGTTTAGCGGCGTCTGGGGCCTCACCCCTCCACTTT
-,TRBJ2-5,TRBV5-1,-,CASSFSGSQETQYF,TGCGCCAGCAGCTTCAGCGGGTCCCAAGAGACCCAGTACTTC
-,TRBJ1-1,TRBV20-1,TRBD1,CSASKQGGMNTEAFF,TGCAGTGCTAGTAAACAGGGGGGGATGAACACTGAAGCTTTCTTT
-,TRBJ1-1,TRBV14,-,CASSQLEQVRTEAFF,TGTGCCAGCAGCCAACTTGAACAGGTCCGGACTGAAGCTTTCTTT
-,TRBJ2-2,TRBV28,-,CASSSEFGSRGTGELFF,TGTGCCAGCAGTTCCGAGTTCGGCAGCCGGGGCACCGGGGAGCTGTTTTTT
-,TRBJ1-1,TRBV6-1,-,CASSEIFWAFF,TGTGCCAGCAGTGAGATTTTTTGGGCTTTCTTT
few,TRBJ1-1,TRBV2,TRBD1,CASSEPQGSGNTEAFF,TGTGCCAGCAGTGAACCACAGGGGTCGGGGAACACTGAAGCTTTCTTT
-,TRBJ1-3,TRBV9,-,CASSVGVGWSGNTIYF,TGTGCCAGCAGCGTCGGGGTCGGCTGGAGTGGAAACACCATATATTTT
-,TRBJ2-1,TRBV28,-,CASSLPDGRENEQFF,TGTGCCAGCAGTTTACCCGATGGGAGAGAGAACGAGCAGTTCTTC
-,TRBJ2-2,TRBV4-1,-,CASSQALGNTGELFF,TGCGCCAGCAGCCAAGCTTTGGGGAACACCGGGGAGCTGTTTTTT
-,TRBJ2-3,TRBV4-2,TRBD2,CASSRLAGGPGDTQYF,TGTGCCAGCAGTCGACTAGCGGGGGGGCCTGGAGATACGCAGTATTTT
-,TRBJ2-3,TRBV11-2,-,CASSLVGLESTDTQYF,TGTGCCAGCAGCTTAGTAGGGTTGGAAAGCACAGATACGCAGTATTTT
once,TRBJ2-1,TRBV2,-,CASIVRLGARVLEQFF,TGTGCCAGCATAGTTCGACTCGGGGCTCGGGTCCTTGAGCAGTTCTTC
-,TRBJ1-5,TRBV19,TRBD1,CATRPTGFHQPQHF,TGTGCCACCCGACCGACAGGGTTTCATCAGCCCCAGCATTTT
-,TRBJ1-1,TRBV9,-,CASSEGGNTEAFF,TGTGCCAGCAGTGAGGGTGGGAACACTGAAGCTTTCTTT
-,TRBJ2-3,TRBV29-1,-,CSAKGEVNTQYF,TGCAGCGCCAAAGGGGAGGTGAATACGCAGTATTTT
-,TRBJ2-6,TRBV18,-,CASSPQNRADGANVLTF,TGTGCCAGCTCACCACAAAACAGGGCGGATGGGGCCAACGTCCTGACTTTC
-,TRBJ2-7,TRBV5-4,TRBD2,CASSLGGLAGGNEQYF,TGTGCCAGCAGCTTGGGGGGACTAGCGGGAGGAAACGAGCAGTACTTC
once,TRBJ1-6,TRBV14,-,CASSQEQGYSPSLTYNSPLHF,TGTGCCAGCAGCCAAGAACAGGGATACTCGCCTTCCCTCACCTATAATTCACCCCTCCACTTT
-,TRBJ1-6,TRBV11-2,-,CASSLDPGFGNSPLHF,TGTGCCAGCAGCTTAGATCCTGGGTTCGGTAATTCACCCCTCCACTTT
once,TRBJ2-3,TRBV7-2,TRBD2,CASSSQRGARTDTQYF,TGTGCCAGCAGCTCCCAGCGGGGGGCCCGCACAGATACGCAGTATTTT
-,TRBJ2-7,TRBV12-3/TRBV12-4,-,CASSYDSRREQYF,TGTGCCAGCAGCTACGACTCCCGTAGAGAGCAGTACTTC
-,TRBJ1-6,TRBV2,TRBD1,CASGRTGYNSPLHF,TGTGCCAGCGGACGGACAGGTTATAATTCACCCCTCCACTTT
-,TRBJ1-2,TRBV6-5,-,CASSYVVNYGYTF,TGTGCCAGCAGTTACGTTGTTAACTATGGCTACACCTTC
-,TRBJ2-1,TRBV6-5,-,CASSLRDGNEQFF,TGTGCCAGCAGCTTAAGAGACGGCAATGAGCAGTTCTTC
-,TRBJ2-3,TRBV2,TRBD2,CASSARTSGTDTQYF,TGTGCCAGCAGTGCCCGGACTAGTGGCACAGATACGCAGTATTTT
-,TRBJ2-5,TRBV2,-,CASSDRTRWSSPETQYF,TGTGCCAGCAGTGACCGGACGCGCTGGTCGAGCCCAGAGACCCAGTACTTC
once,TRBJ2-7,TRBV5-1,-,CASSLQGTTYEQYF,TGCGCCAGCAGCCTCCAGGGGACCACCTACGAGCAGTACTTC
-,TRBJ1-4,TRBV4-2,-,CASSPAGQLNEKLFF,TGTGCCAGCAGCCCCGCCGGACAACTAAATGAAAAACTGTTTTTT
-,TRBJ1-2,TRBV30,-,CAWQRIQGSYGYTF,TGTGCCTGGCAAAGAATCCAGGGAAGCTATGGCTACACCTTC